This T cell receptor (beta chain) was sequenced for a study of response to subunit inactivated influenza vaccine. TCRdb passed the RT-PCR reads through MiXCR, listing each CDR3 protein once. The sample records some 800,000 distinct CDR3 sequences, 21% being singletons. Overall study findings and caveats: Few additional T cells are recruited per seasonal influenza vaccination, authors suggested.

Trimming removed 5 bases at V and 4 bases at J, with 12 bases between. The germline V gene has CDR1 SEHNR and CDR2 FQNEAQ (reference sequence). The CDR3 length is 13 residues. A word on this clonotype: The target antigen is unknown.

This chain connects TRBV7-9 to TRBJ2-7; no reliable D call. The input for sequencing was PBMCs from blood, taken more than 4 days after vaccination. This clonotype was obtained from a man aged 50-59 years who received an inactivated influenza vaccine. The CDR3 is CASSQKGGYEQYF. For the CDR3, the DNA is TGTGCCAGCAGCCAAAAGGGCGGATACGAGCAGTACTTC.